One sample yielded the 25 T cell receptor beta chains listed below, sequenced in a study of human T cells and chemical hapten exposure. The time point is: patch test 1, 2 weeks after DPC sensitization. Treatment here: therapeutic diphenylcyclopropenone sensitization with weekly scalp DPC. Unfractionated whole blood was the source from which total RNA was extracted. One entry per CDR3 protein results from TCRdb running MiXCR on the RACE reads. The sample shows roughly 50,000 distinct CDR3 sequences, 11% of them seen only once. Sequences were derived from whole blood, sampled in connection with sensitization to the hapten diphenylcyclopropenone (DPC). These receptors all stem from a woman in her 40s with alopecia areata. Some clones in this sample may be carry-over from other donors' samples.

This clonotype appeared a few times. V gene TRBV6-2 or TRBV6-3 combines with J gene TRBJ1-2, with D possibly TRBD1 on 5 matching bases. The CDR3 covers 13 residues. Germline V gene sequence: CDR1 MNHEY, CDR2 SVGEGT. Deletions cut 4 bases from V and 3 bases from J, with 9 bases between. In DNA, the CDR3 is TGTGCCAGCAGTTCGTGGGACTACTATGGCTACACCTTC. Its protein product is CASSSWDYYGYTF.

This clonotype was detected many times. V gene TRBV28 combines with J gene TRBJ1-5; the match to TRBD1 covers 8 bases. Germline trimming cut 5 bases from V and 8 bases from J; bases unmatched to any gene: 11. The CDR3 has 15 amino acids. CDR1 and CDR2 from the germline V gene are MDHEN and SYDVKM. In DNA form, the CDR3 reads TGTGCCAGCAGTCCAGGACAGGGTAAAGTCAAGCCCCAGCATTTT. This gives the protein CASSPGQGKVKPQHF.

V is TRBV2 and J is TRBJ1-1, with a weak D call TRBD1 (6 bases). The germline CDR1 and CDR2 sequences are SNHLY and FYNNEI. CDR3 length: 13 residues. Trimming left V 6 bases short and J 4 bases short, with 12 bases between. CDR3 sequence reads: CASRKTGPTEAFF. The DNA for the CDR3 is TGTGCCAGCAGGAAGACAGGACCCACTGAAGCTTTCTTT.

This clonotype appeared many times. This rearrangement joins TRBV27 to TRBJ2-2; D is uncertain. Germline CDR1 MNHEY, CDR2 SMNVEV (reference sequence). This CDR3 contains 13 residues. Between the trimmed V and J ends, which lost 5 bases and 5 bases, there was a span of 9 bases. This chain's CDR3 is CASSHTATGELFF. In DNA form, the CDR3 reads TGTGCCAGCAGTCACACAGCAACCGGGGAGCTGTTTTTT.

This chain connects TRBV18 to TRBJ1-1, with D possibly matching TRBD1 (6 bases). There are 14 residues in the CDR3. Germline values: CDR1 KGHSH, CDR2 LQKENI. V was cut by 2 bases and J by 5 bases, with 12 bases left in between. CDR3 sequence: CASSPLLGGTEAFF. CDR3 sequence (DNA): TGTGCCAGCTCACCATTGTTAGGGGGGACTGAAGCTTTCTTT.

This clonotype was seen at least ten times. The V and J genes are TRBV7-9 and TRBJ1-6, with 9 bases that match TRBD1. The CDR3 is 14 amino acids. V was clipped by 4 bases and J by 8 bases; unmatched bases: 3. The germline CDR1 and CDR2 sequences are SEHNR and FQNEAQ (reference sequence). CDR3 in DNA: TGTGCCAGCAGCTCGGGACAGGGCTATTCACCCCTCCACTTT. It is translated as CASSSGQGYSPLHF.

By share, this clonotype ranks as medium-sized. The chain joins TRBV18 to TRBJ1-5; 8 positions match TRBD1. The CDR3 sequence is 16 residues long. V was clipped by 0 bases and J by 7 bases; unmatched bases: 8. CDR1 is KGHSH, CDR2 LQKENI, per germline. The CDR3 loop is CASSPPGQGAGQPQHF. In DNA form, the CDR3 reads TGTGCCAGCTCACCACCGGGGCAGGGGGCTGGACAGCCCCAGCATTTT.

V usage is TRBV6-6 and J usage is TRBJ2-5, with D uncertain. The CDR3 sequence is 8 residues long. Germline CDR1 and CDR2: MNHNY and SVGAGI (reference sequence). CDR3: CVTETQYF. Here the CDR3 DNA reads TGTGTCACCGAGACCCAGTACTTC.

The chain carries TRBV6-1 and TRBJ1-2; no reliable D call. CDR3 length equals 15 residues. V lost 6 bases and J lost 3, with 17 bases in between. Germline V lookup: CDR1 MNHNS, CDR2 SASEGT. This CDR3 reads CASRSGGSRDYGYTF. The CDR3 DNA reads TGTGCCAGCAGGAGTGGAGGTTCCCGGGACTATGGCTACACCTTC.

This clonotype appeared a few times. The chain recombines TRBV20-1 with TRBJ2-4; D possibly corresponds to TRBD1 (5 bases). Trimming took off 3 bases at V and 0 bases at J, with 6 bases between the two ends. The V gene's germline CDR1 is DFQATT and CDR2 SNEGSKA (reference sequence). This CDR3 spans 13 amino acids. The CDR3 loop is CSASRGAKNIQYF. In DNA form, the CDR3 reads TGCAGTGCTAGTAGGGGAGCCAAAAACATTCAGTACTTC.

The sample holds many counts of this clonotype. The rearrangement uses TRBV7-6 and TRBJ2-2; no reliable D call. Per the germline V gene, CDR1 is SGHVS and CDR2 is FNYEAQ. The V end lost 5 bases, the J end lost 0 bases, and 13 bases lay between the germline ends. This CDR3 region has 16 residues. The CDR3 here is CASSRSLPANTGELFF. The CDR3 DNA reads TGTGCCAGCAGCCGCTCCCTGCCGGCGAACACCGGGGAGCTGTTTTTT.

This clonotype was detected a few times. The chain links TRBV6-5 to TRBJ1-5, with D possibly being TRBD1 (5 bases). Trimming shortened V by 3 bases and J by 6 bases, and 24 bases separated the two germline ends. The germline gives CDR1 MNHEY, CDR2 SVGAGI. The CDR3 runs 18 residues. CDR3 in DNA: TGTGCCAGCAGTTATACAGGTCCCCCAGACGTGTTGGGTCAGCCCCAGCATTTT. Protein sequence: CASSYTGPPDVLGQPQHF.

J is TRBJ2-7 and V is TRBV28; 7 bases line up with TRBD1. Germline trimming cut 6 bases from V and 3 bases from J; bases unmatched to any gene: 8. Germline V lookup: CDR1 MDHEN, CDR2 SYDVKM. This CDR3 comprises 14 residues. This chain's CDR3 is CASSPRQGYYEQYF. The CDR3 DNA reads TGTGCCAGCAGCCCCAGACAGGGCTACTACGAGCAGTACTTC.

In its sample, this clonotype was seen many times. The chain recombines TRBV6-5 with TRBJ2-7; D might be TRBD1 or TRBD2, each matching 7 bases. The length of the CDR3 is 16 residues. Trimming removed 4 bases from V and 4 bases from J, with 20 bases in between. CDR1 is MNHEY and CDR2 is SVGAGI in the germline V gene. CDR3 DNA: TGTGCCAGCAGTTCGAACCACAGGGGAGGGATTTACGAGCAGTACTTC. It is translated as CASSSNHRGGIYEQYF.

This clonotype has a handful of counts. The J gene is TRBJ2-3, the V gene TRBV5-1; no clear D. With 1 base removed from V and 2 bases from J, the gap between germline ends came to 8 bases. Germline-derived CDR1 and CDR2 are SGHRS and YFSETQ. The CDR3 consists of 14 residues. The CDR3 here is CASSLNKITDTQYF. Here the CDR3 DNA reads TGCGCCAGCAGCTTGAATAAAATCACAGATACGCAGTATTTT.

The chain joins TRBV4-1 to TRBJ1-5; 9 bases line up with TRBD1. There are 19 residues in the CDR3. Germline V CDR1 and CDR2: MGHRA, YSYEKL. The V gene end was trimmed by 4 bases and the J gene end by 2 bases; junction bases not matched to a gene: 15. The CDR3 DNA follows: TGCGCCAGCAGCCCCTATCTATCCGGGACAGGGACCGGCAATCAGCCCCAGCATTTT. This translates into CASSPYLSGTGTGNQPQHF.

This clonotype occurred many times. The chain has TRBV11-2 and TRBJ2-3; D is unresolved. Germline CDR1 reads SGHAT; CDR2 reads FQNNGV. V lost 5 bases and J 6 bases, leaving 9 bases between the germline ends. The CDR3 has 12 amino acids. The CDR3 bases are TGTGCCAGCAGCCGGGTGGGGGATACGCAGTATTTT. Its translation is CASSRVGDTQYF. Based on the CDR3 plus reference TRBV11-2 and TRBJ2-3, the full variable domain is EAGVAQSPRYKIIEKRQSVAFWCNPISGHATLYWYQQILGQGPKLLIQFQNNGVVDDSQLPKDRFSAERLKGVDSTLKIQPAKLEDSAVYLCASSRVGDTQYFGPGTRLTVL.

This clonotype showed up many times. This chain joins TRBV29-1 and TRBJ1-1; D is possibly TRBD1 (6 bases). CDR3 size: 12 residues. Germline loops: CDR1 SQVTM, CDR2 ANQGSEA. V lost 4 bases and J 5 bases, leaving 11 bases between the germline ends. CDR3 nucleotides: TGCAGCGTTGCGGGGGGGCAGACTGAAGCTTTCTTT. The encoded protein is CSVAGGQTEAFF.

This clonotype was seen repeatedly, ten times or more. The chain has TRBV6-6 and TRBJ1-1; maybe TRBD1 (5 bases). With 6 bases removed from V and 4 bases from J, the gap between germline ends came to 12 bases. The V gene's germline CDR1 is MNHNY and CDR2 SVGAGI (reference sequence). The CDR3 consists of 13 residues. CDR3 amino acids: CASSRQTATEAFF. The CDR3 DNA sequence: TGTGCCAGCAGCAGACAGACAGCCACTGAAGCTTTCTTT.

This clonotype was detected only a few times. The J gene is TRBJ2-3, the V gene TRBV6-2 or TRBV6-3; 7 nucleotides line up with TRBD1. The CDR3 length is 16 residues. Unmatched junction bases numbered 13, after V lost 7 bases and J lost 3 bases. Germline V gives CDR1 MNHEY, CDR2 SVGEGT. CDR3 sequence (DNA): TGTGCCAGCACCATTCGACAGGGTGTAGGGACAGATACGCAGTATTTT. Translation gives CASTIRQGVGTDTQYF.

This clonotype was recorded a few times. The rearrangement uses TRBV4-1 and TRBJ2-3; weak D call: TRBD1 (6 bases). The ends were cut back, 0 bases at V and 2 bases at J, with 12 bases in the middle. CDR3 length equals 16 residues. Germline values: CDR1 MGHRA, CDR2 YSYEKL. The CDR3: CASSQDWGTNTDTQYF. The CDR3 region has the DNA TGCGCCAGCAGCCAAGATTGGGGGACAAACACAGATACGCAGTATTTT.

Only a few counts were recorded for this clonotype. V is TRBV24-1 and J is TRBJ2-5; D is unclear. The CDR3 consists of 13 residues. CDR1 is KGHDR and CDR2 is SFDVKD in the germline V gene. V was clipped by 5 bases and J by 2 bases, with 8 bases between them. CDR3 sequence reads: CATSGEGQETQYF. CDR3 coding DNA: TGTGCCACCAGTGGGGAAGGGCAAGAGACCCAGTACTTC.

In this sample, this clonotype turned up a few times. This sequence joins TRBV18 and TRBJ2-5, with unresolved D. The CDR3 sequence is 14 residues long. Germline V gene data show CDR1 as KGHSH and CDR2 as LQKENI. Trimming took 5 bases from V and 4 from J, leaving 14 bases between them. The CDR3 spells CASSASRALETQYF. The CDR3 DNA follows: TGTGCCAGCTCAGCGTCTCGGGCACTAGAGACCCAGTACTTC. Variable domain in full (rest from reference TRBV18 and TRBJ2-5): NAGVMQNPRHLVRRRGQEARLRCSPMKGHSHVYWYRQLPEEGLKFMVYLQKENIIDESGMPKERFSAEFPKEGPSILRIQQVVRGDSAAYFCASSASRALETQYFGPGTRLLVL.

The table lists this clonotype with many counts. The chain's CDR3 is CSAESFRGQGFSYEQYF. As DNA, the CDR3 is TGCAGTGCCGAGAGCTTTAGGGGACAGGGGTTCTCCTACGAGCAGTACTTC. This chain links TRBV20-1 with TRBJ2-7, with TRBD1 identical over 10 bases. In germline, CDR1 is DFQATT, CDR2 SNEGSKA (reference sequence). Trimming at V came to 6 bases and at J to 0 bases, leaving 14 bases not matched to a gene. The CDR3 sequence is 17 residues long.

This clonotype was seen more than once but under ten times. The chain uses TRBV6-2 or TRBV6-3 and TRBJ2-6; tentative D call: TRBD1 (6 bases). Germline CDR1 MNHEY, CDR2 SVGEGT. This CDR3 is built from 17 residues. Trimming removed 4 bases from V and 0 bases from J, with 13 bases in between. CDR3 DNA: TGTGCCAGCAGTTCAGACTGGACAGACTCTGGGGCCAACGTCCTGACTTTC. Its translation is CASSSDWTDSGANVLTF.